This TCR beta chain came from a study of OX40 agonist ivuxolimab in advanced cancers. Study background: A history of anti-PD-1, anti-PD-L1 or anti-CTLA-4 therapy was acceptable, and around 36% had some.

This clone came up a few times. Its antigen is unknown. Germline V lookup: CDR1 SGHAT, CDR2 FQNNGV. V lost 5 bases and J lost 1, with 11 bases in between. The CDR3 contains 14 residues. Study-wide findings and caveats: Within 6 weeks, CD4+ and CD8+ blood T cells expanded clonally at 0.1 to 3.0 mg/kg.

The data were produced by immunoSEQ multiplex PCR, yet TCRdb's version contains in-frame clones alone and is incomplete. In the table there are around 110,000 clones, about nine tenths of which are singletons. This chain joins TRBV11-2 and TRBJ1-1, with D perhaps TRBD1 (5 bases). This receptor was obtained from an adult with an advanced solid tumor such as melanoma, head and neck, liver or kidney cancer. Sample: CD4+ or CD8+ T cells sorted from blood, taken in a trial of the OX40 agonist ivuxolimab. CDR3 loop: CASSIGTANTEAFF. CDR3 bases: TGTGCCAGCAGCATCGGGACTGCGAACACTGAAGCTTTCTTT.